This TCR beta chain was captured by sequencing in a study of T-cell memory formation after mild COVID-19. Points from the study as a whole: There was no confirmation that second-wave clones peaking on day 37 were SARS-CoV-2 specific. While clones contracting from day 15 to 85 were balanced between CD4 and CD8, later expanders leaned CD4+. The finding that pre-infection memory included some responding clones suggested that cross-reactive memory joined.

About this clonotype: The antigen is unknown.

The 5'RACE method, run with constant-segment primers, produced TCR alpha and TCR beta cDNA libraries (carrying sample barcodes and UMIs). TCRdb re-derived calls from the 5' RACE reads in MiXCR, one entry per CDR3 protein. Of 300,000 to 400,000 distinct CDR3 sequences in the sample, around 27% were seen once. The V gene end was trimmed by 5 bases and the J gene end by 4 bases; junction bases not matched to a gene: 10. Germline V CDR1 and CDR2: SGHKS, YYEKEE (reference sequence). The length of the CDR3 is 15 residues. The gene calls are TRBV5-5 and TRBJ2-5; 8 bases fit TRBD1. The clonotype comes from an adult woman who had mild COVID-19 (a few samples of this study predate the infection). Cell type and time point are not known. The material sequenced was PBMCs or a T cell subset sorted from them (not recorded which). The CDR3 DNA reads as TGTGCCAGCAGTCTTGGGACAGGAACACGAGAGACCCAGTACTTC. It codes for CASSLGTGTRETQYF.